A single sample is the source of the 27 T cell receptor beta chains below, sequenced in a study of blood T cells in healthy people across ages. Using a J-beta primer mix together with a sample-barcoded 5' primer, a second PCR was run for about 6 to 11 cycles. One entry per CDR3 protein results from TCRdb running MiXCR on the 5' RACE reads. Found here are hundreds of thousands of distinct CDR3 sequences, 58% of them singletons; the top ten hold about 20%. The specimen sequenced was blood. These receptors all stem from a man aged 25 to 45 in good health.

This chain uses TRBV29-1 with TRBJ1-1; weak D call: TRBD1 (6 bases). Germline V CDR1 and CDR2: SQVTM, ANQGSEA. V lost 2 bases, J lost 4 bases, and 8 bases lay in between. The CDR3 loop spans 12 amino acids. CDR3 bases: TGCAGCGTTGAACCCAGGGGCACTGAAGCTTTCTTT. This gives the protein CSVEPRGTEAFF.

The CDR3 DNA is TGTGCCAGCAGCACCCAGCTAACGGGGGAGCAGTACTTC. This sequence encodes CASSTQLTGEQYF. This rearrangement joins TRBV13 to TRBJ2-5; the D gene is possibly TRBD2 (6 bases). This CDR3 has 13 residues. CDR1 is PRHDT and CDR2 is FYEKMQ in the germline V gene (reference sequence). Trimming removed 5 bases at V and 11 bases at J, with 18 bases between.

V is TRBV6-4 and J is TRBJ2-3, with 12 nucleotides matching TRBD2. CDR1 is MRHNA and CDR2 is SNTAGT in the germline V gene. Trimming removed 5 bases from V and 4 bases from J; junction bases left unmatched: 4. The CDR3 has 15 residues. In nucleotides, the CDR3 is TGTGCCAGCAGTCTAGCGGGAGGGGTCGCAGATACGCAGTATTTT. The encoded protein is CASSLAGGVADTQYF.

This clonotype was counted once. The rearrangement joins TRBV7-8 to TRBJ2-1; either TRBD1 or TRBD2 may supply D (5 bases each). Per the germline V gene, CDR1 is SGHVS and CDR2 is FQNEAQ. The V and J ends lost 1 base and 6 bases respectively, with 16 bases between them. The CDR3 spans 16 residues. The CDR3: CASSLGWGSLANEQFF. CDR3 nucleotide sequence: TGTGCCAGCAGCTTAGGGTGGGGGTCTTTGGCCAATGAGCAGTTCTTC.

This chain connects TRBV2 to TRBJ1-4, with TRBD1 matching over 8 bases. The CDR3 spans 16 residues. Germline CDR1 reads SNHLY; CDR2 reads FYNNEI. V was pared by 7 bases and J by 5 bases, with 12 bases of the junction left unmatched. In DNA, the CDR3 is TGTGCCAGCATTTTAACAGGGGGTTACGGAAATGAAAAACTGTTTTTT. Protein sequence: CASILTGGYGNEKLFF.

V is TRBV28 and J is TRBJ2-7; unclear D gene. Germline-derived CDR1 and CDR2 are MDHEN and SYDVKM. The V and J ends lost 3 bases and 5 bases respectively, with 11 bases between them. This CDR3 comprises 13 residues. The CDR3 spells CASSLVGSDEQYF. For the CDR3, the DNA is TGTGCCAGCAGTTTGGTAGGATCGGACGAGCAGTACTTC.

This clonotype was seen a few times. The CDR3: CASSLDAANYGYTF. In nucleotides, the CDR3 is TGTGCCAGCAGCTTAGACGCCGCTAACTATGGCTACACCTTC. This rearrangement joins TRBV7-2 to TRBJ1-2; D is ambiguous. This CDR3 is built from 14 residues. V was pared by 1 base and J by 0 bases, with 6 bases between. Germline-derived CDR1 and CDR2 are SGHTA and FQGNSA.

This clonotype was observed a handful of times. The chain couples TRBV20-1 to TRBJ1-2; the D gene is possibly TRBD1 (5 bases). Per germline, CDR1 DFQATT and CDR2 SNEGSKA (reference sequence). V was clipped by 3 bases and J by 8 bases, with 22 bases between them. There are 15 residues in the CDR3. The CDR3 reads CSASHGAGQSRGYTF. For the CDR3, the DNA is TGCAGTGCTAGTCACGGGGCAGGGCAATCGCGAGGCTACACCTTC.

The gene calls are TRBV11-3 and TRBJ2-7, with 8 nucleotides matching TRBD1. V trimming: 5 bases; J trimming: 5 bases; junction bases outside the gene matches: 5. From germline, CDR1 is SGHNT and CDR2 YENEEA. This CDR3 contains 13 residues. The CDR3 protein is CASSKQGAHEQYF. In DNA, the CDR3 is TGTGCCAGCAGCAAGCAGGGGGCCCACGAGCAGTACTTC.

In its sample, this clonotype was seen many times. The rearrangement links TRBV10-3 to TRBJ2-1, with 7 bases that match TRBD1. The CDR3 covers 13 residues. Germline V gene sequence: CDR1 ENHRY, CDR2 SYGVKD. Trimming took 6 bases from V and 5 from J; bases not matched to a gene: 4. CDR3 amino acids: CAIRTGQHNEQFF. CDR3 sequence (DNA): TGTGCCATCAGGACGGGACAGCACAATGAGCAGTTCTTC.

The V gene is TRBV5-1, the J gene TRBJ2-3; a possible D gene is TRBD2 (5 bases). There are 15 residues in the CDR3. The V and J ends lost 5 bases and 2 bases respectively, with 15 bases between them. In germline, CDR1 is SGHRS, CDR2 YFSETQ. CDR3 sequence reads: CASRANLALTDTQYF. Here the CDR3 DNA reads TGCGCCAGCAGAGCGAATCTAGCCCTCACAGATACGCAGTATTTT.

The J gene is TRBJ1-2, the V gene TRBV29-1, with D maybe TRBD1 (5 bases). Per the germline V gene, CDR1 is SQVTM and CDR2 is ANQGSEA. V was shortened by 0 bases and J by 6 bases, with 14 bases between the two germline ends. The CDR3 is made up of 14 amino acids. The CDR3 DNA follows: TGCAGCGTTGAAGACTACCGGGACTCCCATGGCTACACCTTC. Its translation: CSVEDYRDSHGYTF.

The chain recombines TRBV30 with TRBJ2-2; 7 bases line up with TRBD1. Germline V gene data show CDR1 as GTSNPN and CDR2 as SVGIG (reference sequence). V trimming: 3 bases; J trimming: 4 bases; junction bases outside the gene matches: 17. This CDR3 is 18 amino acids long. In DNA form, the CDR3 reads TGTGCCTGGAGGGAACGCGCCTCCGGGACAGTCCCCACCGGGGAGCTGTTTTTT. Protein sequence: CAWRERASGTVPTGELFF.

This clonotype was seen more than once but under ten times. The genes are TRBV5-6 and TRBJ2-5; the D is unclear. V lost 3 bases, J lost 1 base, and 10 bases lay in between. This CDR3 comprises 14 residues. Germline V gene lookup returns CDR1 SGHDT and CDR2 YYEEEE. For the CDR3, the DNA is TGTGCCAGCAGCTCCAGAAACTTCCAAGAGACCCAGTACTTC. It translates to CASSSRNFQETQYF.

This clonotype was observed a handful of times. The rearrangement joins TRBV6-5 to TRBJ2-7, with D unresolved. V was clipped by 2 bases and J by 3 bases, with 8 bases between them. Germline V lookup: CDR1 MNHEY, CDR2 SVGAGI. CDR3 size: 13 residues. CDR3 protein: CASSYPGHYEQYF. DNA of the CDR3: TGTGCCAGCAGTTACCCCGGTCACTACGAGCAGTACTTC.

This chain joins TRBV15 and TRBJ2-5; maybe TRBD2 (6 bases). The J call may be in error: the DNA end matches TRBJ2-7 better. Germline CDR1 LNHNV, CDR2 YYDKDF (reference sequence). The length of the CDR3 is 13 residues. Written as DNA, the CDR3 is TGTGCCACCAGCACGGGACTGGGCTACGAGCAGTACTTC. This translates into CATSTGLGYEQYF.

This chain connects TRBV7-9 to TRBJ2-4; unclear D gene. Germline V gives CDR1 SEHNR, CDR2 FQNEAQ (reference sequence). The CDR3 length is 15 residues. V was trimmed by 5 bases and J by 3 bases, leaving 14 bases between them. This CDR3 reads CASSLLQSGKNIQYF. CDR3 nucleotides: TGTGCCAGCAGCCTCCTGCAGTCGGGCAAAAACATTCAGTACTTC.

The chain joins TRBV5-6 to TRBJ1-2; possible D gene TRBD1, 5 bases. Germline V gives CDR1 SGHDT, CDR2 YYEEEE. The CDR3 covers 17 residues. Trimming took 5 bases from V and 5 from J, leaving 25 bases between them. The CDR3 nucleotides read TGTGCCAGCAGTTACCTGACAGTCCCCCGCTCCTATTATGGCTACACCTTC. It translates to CASSYLTVPRSYYGYTF. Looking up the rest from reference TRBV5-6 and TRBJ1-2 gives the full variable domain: DAGVTQSPTHLIKTRGQQVTLRCSPKSGHDTVSWYQQALGQGPQFIFQYYEEEERQRGNFPDRFSGHQFPNYSSELNVNALLLGDSALYLCASSYLTVPRSYYGYTFGSGTRLTVV.

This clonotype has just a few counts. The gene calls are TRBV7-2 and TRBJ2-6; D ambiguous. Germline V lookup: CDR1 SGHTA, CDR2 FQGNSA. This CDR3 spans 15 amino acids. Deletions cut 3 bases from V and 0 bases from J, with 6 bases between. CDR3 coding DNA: TGTGCCAGCAGCTTTACAAGCTCTGGGGCCAACGTCCTGACTTTC. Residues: CASSFTSSGANVLTF.

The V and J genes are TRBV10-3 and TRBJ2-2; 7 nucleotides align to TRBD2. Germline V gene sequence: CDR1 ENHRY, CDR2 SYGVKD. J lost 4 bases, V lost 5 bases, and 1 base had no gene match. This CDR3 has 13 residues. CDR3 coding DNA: TGTGCCATCAGTAGCGGGGTCACCGGGGAGCTGTTTTTT. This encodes CAISSGVTGELFF.

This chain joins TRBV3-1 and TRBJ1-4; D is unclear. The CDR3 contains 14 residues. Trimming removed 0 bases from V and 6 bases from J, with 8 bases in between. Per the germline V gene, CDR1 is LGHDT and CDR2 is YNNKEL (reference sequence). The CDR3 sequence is CASSQDWGDEKLFF. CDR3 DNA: TGTGCCAGCAGCCAAGATTGGGGTGATGAAAAACTGTTTTTT.

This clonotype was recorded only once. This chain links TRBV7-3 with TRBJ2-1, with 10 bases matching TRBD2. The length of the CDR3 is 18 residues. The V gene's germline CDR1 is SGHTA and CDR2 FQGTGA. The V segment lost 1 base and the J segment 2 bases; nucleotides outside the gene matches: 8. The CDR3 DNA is TGTGCCAGCAGCTTAAGTACGGTTAGCGGGAGGCCCTACAATGAGCAGTTCTTC. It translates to CASSLSTVSGRPYNEQFF.

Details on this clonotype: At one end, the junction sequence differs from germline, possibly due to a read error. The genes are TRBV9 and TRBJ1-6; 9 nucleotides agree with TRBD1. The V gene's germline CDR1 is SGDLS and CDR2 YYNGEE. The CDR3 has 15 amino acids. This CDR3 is CASSPTDRGRSPLHF. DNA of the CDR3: TGTGCCAGCAGCCCGACGGACAGGGGCCGATCACCCCTTCACTTT. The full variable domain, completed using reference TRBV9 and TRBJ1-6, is DSGVTQTPKHLITATGQRVTLRCSPRSGDLSVYWYQQSLDQGLQFLIQYYNGEERAKGNILERFSAQQFPDLHSELNLSSLELGDSALYFCASSPTDRGRSPLHFGNGTRLTVT.

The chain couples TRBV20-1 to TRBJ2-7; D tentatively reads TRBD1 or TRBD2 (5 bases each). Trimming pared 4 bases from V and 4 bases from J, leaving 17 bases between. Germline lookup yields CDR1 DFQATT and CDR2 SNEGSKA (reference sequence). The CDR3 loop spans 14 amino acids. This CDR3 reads CSATPGTSSYEQYF. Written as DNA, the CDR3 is TGCAGTGCTACCCCCGGGACCAGCTCGTACGAGCAGTACTTC.

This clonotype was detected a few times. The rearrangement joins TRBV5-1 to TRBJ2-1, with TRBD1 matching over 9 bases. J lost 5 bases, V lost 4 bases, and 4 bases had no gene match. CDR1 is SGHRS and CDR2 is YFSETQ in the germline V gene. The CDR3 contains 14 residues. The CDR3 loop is CASSPGTGNNEQFF. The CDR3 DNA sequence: TGCGCCAGCAGCCCCGGGACAGGGAACAATGAGCAGTTCTTC.

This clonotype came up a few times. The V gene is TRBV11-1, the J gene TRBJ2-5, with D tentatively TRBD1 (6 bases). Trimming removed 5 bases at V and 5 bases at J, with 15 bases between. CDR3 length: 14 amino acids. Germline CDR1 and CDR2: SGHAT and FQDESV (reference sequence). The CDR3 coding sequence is TGTGCCAGCAGCCCTGGACAGCCGGGGGAGACCCAGTACTTC. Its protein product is CASSPGQPGETQYF. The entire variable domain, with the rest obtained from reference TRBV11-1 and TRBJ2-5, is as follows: EAEVAQSPRYKITEKSQAVAFWCDPISGHATLYWYRQILGQGPELLVQFQDESVVDDSQLPKDRFSAERLKGVDSTLKIQPAELGDSAMYLCASSPGQPGETQYFGPGTRLLVL.

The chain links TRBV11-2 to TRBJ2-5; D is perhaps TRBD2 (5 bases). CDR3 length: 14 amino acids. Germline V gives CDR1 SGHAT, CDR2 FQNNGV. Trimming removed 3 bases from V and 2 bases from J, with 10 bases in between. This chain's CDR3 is CASSLSGEQETQYF. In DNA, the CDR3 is TGTGCCAGCAGCTTGTCCGGGGAGCAAGAGACCCAGTACTTC. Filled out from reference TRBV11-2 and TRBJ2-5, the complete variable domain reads EAGVAQSPRYKIIEKRQSVAFWCNPISGHATLYWYQQILGQGPKLLIQFQNNGVVDDSQLPKDRFSAERLKGVDSTLKIQPAKLEDSAVYLCASSLSGEQETQYFGPGTRLLVL.